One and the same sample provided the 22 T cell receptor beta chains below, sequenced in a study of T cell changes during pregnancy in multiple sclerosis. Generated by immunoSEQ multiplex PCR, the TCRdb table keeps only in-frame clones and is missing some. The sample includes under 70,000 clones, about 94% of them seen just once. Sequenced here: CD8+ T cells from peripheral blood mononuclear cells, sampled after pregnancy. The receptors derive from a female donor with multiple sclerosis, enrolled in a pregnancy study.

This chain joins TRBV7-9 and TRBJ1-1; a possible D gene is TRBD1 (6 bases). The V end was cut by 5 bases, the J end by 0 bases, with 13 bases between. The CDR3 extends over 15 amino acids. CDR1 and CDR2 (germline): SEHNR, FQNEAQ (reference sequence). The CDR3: CASSPPTGMNTEAFF. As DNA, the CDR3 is TGTGCCAGCAGCCCCCCGACAGGCATGAACACTGAAGCTTTCTTT.

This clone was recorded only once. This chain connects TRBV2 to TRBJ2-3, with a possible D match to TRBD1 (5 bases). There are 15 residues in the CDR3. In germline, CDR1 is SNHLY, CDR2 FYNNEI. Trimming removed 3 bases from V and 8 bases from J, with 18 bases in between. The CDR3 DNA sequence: TGTGCCAGCAGTGAGGGAAAGGCCCTGCAGGGTACGCAGTATTTT. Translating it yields CASSEGKALQGTQYF.

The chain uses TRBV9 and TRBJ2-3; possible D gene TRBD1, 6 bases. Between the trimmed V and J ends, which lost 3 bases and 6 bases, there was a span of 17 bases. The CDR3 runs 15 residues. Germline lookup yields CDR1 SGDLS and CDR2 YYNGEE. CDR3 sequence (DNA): TGTGCCAGCAGCGGAGGGGGTAGGGCGGTGGATACGCAGTATTTT. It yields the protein CASSGGGRAVDTQYF.

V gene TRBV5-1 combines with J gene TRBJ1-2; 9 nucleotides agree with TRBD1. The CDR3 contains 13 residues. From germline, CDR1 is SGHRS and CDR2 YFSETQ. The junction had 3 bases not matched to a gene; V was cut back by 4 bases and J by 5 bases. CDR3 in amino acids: CASSTDRGYGYTF. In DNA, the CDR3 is TGCGCCAGCAGCACCGACAGGGGGTATGGCTACACCTTC.

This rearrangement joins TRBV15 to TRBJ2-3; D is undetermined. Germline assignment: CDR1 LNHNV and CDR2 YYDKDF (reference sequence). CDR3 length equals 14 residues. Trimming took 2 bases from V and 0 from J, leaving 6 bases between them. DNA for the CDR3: TGTGCCACCAGCAGATTTGAGAGCACAGATACGCAGTATTTT. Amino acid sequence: CATSRFESTDTQYF.

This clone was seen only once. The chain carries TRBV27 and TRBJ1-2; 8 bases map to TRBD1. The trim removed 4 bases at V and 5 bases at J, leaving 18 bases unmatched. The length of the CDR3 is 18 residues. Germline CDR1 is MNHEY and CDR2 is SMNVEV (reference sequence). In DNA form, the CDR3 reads TGTGCCAGCAGTTCCGGACAGGGAGGGCCATTGGCGTTATATGGCTACACCTTC. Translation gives CASSSGQGGPLALYGYTF.

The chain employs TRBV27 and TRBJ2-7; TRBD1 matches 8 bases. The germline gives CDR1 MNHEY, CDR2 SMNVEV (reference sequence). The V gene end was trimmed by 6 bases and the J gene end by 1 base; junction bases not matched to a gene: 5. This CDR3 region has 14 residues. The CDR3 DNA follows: TGTGCCAGCAGCGCCGGGACAGGTTCCTACGAGCAGTACTTC. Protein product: CASSAGTGSYEQYF.

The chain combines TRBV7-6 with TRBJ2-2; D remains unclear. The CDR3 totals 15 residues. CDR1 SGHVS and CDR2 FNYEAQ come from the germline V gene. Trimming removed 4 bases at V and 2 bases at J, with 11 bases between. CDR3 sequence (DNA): TGTGCCAGCAGCTGGATGGGCCCTAACACCGGGGAGCTGTTTTTT. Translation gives CASSWMGPNTGELFF.

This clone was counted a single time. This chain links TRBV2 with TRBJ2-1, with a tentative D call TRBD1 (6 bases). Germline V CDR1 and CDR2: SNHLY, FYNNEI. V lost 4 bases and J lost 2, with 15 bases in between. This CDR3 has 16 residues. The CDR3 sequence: CASSGDPGAAYNEQFF. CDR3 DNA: TGTGCCAGCAGTGGGGATCCAGGGGCGGCCTACAATGAGCAGTTCTTC.

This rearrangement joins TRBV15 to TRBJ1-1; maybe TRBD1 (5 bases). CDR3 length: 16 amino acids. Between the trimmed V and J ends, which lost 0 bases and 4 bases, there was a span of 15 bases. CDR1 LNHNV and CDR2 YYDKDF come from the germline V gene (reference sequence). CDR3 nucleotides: TGTGCCACCAGCAGAGAGGTGGTAGGGACTTTCACTGAAGCTTTCTTT. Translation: CATSREVVGTFTEAFF.

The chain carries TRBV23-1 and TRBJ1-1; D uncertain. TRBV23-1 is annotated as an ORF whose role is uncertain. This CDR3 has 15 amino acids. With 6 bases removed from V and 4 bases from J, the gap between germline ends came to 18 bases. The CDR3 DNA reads TGCGCCAGCAGCCACTTCAGACGGGGAGGCACTGAAGCTTTCTTT. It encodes CASSHFRRGGTEAFF.

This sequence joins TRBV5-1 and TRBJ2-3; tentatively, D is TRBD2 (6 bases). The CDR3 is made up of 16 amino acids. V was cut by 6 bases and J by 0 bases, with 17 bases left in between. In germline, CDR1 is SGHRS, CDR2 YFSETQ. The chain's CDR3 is CASTNWDSGSTDTQYF. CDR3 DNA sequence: TGCGCCAGCACCAACTGGGATAGCGGAAGCACAGATACGCAGTATTTT. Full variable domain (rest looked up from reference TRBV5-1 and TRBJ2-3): KAGVTQTPRYLIKTRGQQVTLSCSPISGHRSVSWYQQTPGQGLQFLFEYFSETQRNKGNFPGRFSGRQFSNSRSEMNVSTLELGDSALYLCASTNWDSGSTDTQYFGPGTRLTVL.

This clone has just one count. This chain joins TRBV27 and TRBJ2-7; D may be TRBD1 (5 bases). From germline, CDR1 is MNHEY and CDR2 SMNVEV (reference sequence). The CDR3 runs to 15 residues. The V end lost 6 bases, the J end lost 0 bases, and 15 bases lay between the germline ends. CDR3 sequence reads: CASSPLAGFSYEQYF. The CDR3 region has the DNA TGTGCCAGCAGCCCTCTGGCAGGGTTCTCCTACGAGCAGTACTTC.

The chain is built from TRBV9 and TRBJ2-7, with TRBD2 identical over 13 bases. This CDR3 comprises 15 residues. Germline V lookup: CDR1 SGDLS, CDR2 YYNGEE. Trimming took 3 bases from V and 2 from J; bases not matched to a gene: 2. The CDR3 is CASSAGTSGAYEQYF. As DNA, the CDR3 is TGTGCCAGCAGCGCTGGGACTAGCGGGGCCTACGAGCAGTACTTC.

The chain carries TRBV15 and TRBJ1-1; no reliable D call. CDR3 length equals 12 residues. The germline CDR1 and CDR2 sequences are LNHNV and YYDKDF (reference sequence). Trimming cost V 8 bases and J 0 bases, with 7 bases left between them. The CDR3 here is CATGEVNTEAFF. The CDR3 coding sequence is TGTGCCACCGGGGAGGTGAACACTGAAGCTTTCTTT.

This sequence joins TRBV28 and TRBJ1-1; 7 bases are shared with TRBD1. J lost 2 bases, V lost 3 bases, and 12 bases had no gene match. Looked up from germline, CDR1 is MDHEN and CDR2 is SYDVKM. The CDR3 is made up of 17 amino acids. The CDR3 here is CASSFGGQEGVNTEAFF. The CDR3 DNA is TGTGCCAGCAGTTTTGGAGGACAGGAGGGGGTAAACACTGAAGCTTTCTTT.

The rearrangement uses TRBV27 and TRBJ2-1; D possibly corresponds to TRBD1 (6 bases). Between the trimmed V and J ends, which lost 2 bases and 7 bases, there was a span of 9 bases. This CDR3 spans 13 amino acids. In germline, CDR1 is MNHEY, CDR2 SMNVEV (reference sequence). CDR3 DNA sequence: TGTGCCAGCAGTTTACCAGGGGAGAATGAGCAGTTCTTC. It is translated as CASSLPGENEQFF.

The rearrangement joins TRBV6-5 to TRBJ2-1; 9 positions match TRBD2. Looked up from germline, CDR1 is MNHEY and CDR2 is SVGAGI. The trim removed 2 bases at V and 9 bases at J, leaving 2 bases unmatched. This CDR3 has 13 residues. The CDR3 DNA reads TGTGCCAGCAGTTACGGGACTAGCCTTGAGCAGTTCTTC. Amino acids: CASSYGTSLEQFF.

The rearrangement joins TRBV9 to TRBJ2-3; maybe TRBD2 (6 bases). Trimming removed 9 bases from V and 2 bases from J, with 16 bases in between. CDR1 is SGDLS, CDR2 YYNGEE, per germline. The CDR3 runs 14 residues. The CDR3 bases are TGTGCCACCGCCCCGGGGGAGGCCACAGATACGCAGTATTTT. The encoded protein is CATAPGEATDTQYF.

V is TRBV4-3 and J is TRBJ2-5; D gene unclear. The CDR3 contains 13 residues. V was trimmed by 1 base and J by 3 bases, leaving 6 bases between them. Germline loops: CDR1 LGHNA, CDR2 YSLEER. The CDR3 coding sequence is TGCGCCAGCAGCCAAGCACTTAAAGAGACCCAGTACTTC. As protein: CASSQALKETQYF.

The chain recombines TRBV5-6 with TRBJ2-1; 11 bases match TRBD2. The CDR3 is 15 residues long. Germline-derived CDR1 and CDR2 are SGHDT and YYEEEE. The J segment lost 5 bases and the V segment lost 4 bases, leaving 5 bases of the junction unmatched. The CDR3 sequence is CASSPSGRYHNEQFF. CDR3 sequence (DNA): TGTGCCAGCAGCCCTAGCGGGAGGTACCACAATGAGCAGTTCTTC.

The CDR3 DNA follows: TGTGCCAGCAGAACTAGCGGGGGAAACAATGAGCAGTTCTTC. Protein: CASRTSGGNNEQFF. This chain joins TRBV27 and TRBJ2-1; 11 positions match TRBD2. V shed 6 bases and J 5 bases; nucleotides not matched to a gene: 3. The CDR3 has 14 amino acids. CDR1 is MNHEY and CDR2 is SMNVEV in the germline V gene (reference sequence).